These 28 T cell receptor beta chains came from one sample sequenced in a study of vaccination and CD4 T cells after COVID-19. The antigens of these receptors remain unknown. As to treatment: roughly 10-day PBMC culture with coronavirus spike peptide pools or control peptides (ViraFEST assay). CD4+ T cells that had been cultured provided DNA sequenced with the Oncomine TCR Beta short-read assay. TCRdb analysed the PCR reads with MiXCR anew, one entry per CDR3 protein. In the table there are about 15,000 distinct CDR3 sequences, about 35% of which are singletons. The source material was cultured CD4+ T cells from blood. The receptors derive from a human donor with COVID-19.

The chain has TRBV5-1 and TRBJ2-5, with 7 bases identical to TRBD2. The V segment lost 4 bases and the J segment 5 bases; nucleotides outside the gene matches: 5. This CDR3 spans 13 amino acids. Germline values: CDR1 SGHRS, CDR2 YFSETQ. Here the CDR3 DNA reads TGCGCCAGCAGCCGAGGGGAGGGCGAGACCCAGTACTTC. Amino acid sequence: CASSRGEGETQYF.

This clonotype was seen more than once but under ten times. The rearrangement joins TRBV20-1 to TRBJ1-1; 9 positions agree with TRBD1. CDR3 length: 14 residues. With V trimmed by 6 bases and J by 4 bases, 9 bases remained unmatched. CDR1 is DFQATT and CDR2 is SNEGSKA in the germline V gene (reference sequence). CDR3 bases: TGCAGTGCGAGCCGGGACAGGGCCGTCACTGAAGCTTTCTTT. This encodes CSASRDRAVTEAFF.

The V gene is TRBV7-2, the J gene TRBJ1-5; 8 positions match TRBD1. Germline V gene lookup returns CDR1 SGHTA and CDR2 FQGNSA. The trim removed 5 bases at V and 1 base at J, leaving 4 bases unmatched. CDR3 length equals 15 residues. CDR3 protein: CASSARQGSNQPQHF. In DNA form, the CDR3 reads TGTGCCAGCAGCGCGCGACAGGGGAGCAATCAGCCCCAGCATTTT.

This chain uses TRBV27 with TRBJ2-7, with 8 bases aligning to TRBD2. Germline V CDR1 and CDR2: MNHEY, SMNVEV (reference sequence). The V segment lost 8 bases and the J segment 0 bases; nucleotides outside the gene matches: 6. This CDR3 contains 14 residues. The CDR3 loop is CASGGGINSYEQYF. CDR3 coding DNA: TGTGCCAGCGGCGGGGGGATTAACTCCTACGAGCAGTACTTC.

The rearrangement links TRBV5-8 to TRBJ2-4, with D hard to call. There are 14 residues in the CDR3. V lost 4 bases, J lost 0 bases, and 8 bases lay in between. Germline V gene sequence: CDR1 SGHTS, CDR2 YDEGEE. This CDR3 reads CASSPLLAKNIQYF. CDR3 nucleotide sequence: TGTGCCAGCAGCCCGCTCCTAGCCAAAAACATTCAGTACTTC.

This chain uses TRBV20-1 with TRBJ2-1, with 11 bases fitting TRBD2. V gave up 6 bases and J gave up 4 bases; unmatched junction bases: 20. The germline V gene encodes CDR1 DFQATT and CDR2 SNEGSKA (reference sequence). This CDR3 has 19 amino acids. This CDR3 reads CSAPRSTGLAGGRYNEQFF. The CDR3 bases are TGCAGTGCGCCACGATCGACTGGGCTAGCGGGGGGACGGTACAATGAGCAGTTCTTC.

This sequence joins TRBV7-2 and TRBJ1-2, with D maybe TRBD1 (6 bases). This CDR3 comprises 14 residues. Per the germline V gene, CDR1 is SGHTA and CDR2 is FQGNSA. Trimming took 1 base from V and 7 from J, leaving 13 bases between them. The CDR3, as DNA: TGTGCCAGCAGCTTAGACTCAGGGGTGGTTGGCTACACCTTC. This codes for CASSLDSGVVGYTF.

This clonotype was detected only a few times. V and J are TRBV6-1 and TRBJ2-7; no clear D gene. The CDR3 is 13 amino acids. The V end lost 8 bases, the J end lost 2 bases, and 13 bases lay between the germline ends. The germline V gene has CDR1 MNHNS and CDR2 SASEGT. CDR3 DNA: TGTGCCAGCCAGCACGGCCCTACCTACGAGCAGTACTTC. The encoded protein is CASQHGPTYEQYF.

The CDR3 here is CASSAGTSGEQFF. CDR3 coding DNA: TGTGCCAGCTCGGCCGGGACTAGCGGGGAGCAGTTCTTC. The chain employs TRBV18 and TRBJ2-1; 12 bases match TRBD2. V dropped 6 bases and J dropped 10; count of bases not matched to a gene: 4. CDR3 length: 13 amino acids. The germline CDR1 and CDR2 sequences are KGHSH and LQKENI.

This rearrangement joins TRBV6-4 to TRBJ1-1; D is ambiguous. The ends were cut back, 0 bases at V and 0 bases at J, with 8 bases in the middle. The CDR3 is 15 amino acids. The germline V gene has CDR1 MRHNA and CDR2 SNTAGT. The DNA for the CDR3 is TGTGCCAGCAGTGACTCGGCAGACATGAACACTGAAGCTTTCTTT. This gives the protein CASSDSADMNTEAFF.

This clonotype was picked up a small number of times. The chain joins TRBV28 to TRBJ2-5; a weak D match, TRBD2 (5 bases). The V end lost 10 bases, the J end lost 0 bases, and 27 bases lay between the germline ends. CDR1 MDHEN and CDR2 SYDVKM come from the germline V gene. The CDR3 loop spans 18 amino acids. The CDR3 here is CATLPRRDAGKYQETQYF. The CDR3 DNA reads TGTGCCACCCTACCGCGGAGAGACGCGGGTAAATACCAAGAGACCCAGTACTTC.

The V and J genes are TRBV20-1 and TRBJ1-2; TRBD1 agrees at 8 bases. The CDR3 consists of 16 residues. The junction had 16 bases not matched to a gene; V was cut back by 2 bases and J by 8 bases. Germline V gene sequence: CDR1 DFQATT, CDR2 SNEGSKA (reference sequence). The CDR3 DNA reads TGCAGTGCTAGAACCCGGGGAGGGACAGGCTCGGAGGGCTACACCTTC. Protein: CSARTRGGTGSEGYTF.

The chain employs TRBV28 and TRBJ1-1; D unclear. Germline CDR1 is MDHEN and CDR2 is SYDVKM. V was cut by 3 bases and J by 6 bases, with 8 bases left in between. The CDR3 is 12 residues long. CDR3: CASSFFRSEAFF. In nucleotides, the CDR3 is TGTGCCAGCAGTTTTTTCAGGTCTGAAGCTTTCTTT.

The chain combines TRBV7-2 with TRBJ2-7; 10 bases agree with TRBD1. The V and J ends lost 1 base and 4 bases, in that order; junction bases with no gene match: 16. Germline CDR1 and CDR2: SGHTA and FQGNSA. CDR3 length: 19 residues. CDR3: CASSLVERGFGTGDYEQYF. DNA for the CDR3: TGTGCCAGCAGCTTAGTAGAAAGGGGTTTCGGGACAGGGGATTACGAGCAGTACTTC.

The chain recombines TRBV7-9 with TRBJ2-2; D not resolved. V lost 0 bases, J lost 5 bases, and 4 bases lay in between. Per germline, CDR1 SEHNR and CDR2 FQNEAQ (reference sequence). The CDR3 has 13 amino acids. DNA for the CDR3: TGTGCCAGCAGCTTAGCGGAGACCGGGGAGCTGTTTTTT. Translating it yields CASSLAETGELFF. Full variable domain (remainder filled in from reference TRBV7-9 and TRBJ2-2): DTGVSQNPRHKITKRGQNVTFRCDPISEHNRLYWYRQTLGQGPEFLTYFQNEAQLEKSRLLSDRFSAERPKGSFSTLEIQRTEQGDSAMYLCASSLAETGELFFGEGSRLTVL.

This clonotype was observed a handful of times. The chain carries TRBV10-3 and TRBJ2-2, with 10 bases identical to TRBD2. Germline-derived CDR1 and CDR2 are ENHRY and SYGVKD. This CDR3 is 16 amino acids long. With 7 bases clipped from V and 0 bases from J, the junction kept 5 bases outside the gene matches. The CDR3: CAITTSGNANTGELFF. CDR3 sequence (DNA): TGTGCCATCACTACTAGCGGGAACGCGAACACCGGGGAGCTGTTTTTT.

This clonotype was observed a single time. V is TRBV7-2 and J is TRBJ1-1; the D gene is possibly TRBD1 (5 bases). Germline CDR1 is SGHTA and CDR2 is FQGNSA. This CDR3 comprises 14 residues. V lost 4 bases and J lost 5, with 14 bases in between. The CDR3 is CASSSQGRRTEAFF. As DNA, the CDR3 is TGTGCCAGCAGCTCGCAGGGCCGGCGGACTGAAGCTTTCTTT.

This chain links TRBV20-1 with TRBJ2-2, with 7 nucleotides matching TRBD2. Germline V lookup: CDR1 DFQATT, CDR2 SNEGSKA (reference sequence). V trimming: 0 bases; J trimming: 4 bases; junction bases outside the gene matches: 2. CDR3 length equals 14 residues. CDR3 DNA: TGCAGTGCTAGAGAAAGACTAGCCACCGGGGAGCTGTTTTTT. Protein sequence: CSARERLATGELFF.

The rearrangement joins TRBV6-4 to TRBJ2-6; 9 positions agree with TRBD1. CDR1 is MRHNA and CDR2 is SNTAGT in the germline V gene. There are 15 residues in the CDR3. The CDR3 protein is CGQDRGSSGANVLTF. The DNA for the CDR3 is TGTGGACAGGACAGGGGAAGCTCTGGGGCCAACGTCCTGACTTTC.

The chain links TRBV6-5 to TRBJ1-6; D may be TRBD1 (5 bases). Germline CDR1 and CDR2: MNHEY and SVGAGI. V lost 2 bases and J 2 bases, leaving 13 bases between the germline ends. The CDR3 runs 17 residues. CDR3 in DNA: TGTGCCAGCAGTTACCACGGGAGGGGCCCCTATAATTCACCCCTCCACTTT. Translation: CASSYHGRGPYNSPLHF.

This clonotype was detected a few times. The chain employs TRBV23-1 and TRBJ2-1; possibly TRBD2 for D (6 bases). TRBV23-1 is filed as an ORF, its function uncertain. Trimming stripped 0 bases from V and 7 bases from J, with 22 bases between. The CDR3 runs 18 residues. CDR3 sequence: CASSQSGRRTLRPNEQFF. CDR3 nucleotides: TGCGCCAGCAGTCAATCGGGGAGGAGGACTCTTAGACCAAATGAGCAGTTCTTC.

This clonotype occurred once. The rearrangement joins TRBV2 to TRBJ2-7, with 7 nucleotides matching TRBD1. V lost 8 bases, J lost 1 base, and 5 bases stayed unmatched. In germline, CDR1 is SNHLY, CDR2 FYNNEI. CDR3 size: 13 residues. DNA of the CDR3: TGTGCCAGCGACGGGGACAGATCCTACGAGCAGTACTTC. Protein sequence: CASDGDRSYEQYF.

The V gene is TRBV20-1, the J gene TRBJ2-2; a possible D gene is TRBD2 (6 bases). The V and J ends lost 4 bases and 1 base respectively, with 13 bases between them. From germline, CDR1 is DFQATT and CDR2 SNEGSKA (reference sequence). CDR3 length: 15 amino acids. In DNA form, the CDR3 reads TGCAGTGCTAATTCGCGGGGAAAGAACACCGGGGAGCTGTTTTTT. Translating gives CSANSRGKNTGELFF.

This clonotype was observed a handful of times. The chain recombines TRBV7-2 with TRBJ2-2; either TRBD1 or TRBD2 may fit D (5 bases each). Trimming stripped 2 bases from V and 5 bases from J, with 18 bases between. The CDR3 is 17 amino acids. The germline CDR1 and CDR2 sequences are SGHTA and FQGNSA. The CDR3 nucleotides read TGTGCCAGCAGCTTATTTCGGGACCAATACACGACCGGGGAGCTGTTTTTT. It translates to CASSLFRDQYTTGELFF.

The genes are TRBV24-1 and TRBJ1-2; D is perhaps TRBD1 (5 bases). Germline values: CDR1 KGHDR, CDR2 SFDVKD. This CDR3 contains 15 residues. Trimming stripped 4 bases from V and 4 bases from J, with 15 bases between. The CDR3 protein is CATSDGAGLTYGYTF. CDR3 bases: TGTGCCACCAGTGACGGGGCAGGGCTTACCTATGGCTACACCTTC.

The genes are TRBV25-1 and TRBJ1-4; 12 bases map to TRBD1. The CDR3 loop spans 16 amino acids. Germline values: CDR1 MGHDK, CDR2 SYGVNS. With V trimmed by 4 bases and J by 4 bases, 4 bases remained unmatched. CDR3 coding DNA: TGTGCCAGCAGTGCCGGGACAGGGGGCCTTAATGAAAAACTGTTTTTT. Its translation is CASSAGTGGLNEKLFF.

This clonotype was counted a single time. The CDR3 nucleotides are TGTGCCAGCAGCTTTGGGGGGGGCACAGATACGCAGTATTTT. It encodes CASSFGGGTDTQYF. The V gene is TRBV7-2, the J gene TRBJ2-3; 7 bases line up with TRBD2. Looked up from germline, CDR1 is SGHTA and CDR2 is FQGNSA. J gave up 1 base and V 3 bases, and 1 base lay outside the gene matches. This CDR3 region has 14 residues. The entire variable domain, with the rest obtained from reference TRBV7-2 and TRBJ2-3, is as follows: GAGVSQSPSNKVTEKGKDVELRCDPISGHTALYWYRQSLGQGLEFLIYFQGNSAPDKSGLPSDRFSAERTGGSVSTLTIQRTQQEDSAVYLCASSFGGGTDTQYFGPGTRLTVL.

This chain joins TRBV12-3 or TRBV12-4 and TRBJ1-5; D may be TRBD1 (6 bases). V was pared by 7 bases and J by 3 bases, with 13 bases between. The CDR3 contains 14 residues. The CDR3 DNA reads TGTGCCAGCACCTTGGACAGATCCAATCAGCCCCAGCATTTT. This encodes CASTLDRSNQPQHF.